One T cell receptor (beta chain) is described in this entry. What this receptor recognizes is not known. The input lacks base qualities; no much larger clone sits a single base away. The data stem from a study of human T cells and chemical hapten exposure (dated by TCRdb to about 2021). About the investigation overall: For sensitization, 2% DPC in acetone was applied to an approximately 2 cm by approximately 2 cm area of upper inner arm skin. From each blood RNA sample, both TCR alpha and TCR beta chains were sequenced. Blood samples were taken from patients before sensitization (week 0) and then at 2, 6 and about 24 weeks after DPC sensitization. Roughly 30 alopecia patients provided blood for TCR sequencing at one to four time points (pre-sensitization, 2, 6 and 24 weeks). Libraries were pooled for sequencing, and per-sample TCR yields varied mainly because of small differences in library volumes within the pool. Patch testing on the upper back used Finn chambers containing 0.01% DPC, with scoring done after 6 days according to International Contact Dermatitis Research Group standards. The mostly female patient cohort included alopecia areata with under or over 50% scalp involvement, alopecia totalis and alopecia universalis. In alopecia patients, the study followed how the peripheral blood TCR repertoire changed in vivo over primary and secondary sensitization to diphenylcyclopropenone (DPC), a hapten. Throughout the approximately 24-week study period, patients were also given weekly therapeutic DPC doses on the scalp. On the study overall, not on this receptor specifically: Patch test score was positively correlated with the number of PT1 expanded TCRs, with significance at thresholds 8, 16 and 32 but not at 4. Significantly more large CDR3 similarity clusters were formed by expanded TCRs than by pre-sensitization or healthy control sets, consistent with antigen-driven responses. After repeated subsampling, the strength of the expansion versus patch-test correlation and the threshold at which it became significant changed. No change with DPC sensitization was found in the number of TCRs above 1 in 1000 frequency, and no evidence of global repertoire structure alterations was found. Alopecia, a presumed autoimmune disease, was present in all patients, so the immune response of the patients might differ from that of healthy individuals.

V and J lose 5 bases and 0 bases, and a span of 11 bases separates them. CDR1 and CDR2 are drawn from the germline V gene: LGHNA, YSLEER. The CDR3 measures 15 amino acids from cysteine to phenylalanine. The only DNA kept is the CDR3, 45 bases in frame from the first base. Reading the label with the study, this specimen's time point is: patch test 2, 6 weeks after DPC sensitization. The sample's treatment or condition, from its label and the paper: therapeutic diphenylcyclopropenone sensitization with weekly scalp DPC. Unfractionated whole blood was collected in Tempus Blood RNA tubes, and total RNA was extracted from that blood. At every patch-test visit, the blood draw took place before the patch test was put on. Eligible patients were aged 18 to 70, diagnosed with alopecia, deemed suitable for DPC therapy, and excluded if pregnant. Library preparation was by RACE. These reads were obtained on a NextSeq 500. During library preparation, unique molecular identifiers were attached to individual cDNA molecules so that TCRs could be counted in a quantitative, reproducible way. As for the original processing: Samples had a median of about 90,000 TCRs, with a range from about 23,224 to 750,000. V, J and CDR3 annotation of the TCR reads was carried out using the Decombinator software suite. Every sample was subsampled to the same number of TCRs (28,000) for the PS versus PT1 abundance plots. TCRs were defined as expanded if absent before sensitization and observed at least eight times at the 2-week time point. TCRdb trimmed the raw reads at Q25, called clones with MiXCR and kept productive beta chains. Under each unique CDR3 protein, matching rows form one entry showing the most common genes and DNA. Clone size and V and J calls follow TCRdb, not the original study. Recorded for this sample are roughly 40,000 distinct CDR3 sequences; 9.5% to 10% of them occurred a single time. The top ten hold 11% to 15% of the sample.

The chain employs TRBV4-3 and TRBJ2-1; no D gene can be assigned with confidence. This receptor was taken from a woman aged 25 to 39 with alopecia areata. Some clones in this sample may be carry-over from other donors' samples. This specimen was whole blood, taken in connection with sensitization to the hapten diphenylcyclopropenone (DPC). The CDR3 region reads CASSSFQSSYNEQFF. The nucleotide sequence reads TGCGCCAGCAGCTCCTTCCAGAGCTCCTACAATGAGCAGTTCTTC.